A single sample gave rise to the 28 T cell receptor beta chains below, sequenced in a study of cytomegalovirus exposure and HLA in healthy donors. PCR involved 60 Vbeta and 13 Jbeta primers. Assay used: immunoSEQ multiplex PCR; TCRdb lists only in-frame clones, some missing. The repertoire includes under 150,000 clones, approximately 80% of them detected once, and around 2.7% sits in the top ten. Sequencing was performed on PBMCs. These receptors were collected from a woman aged 18-29 years in good health and CMV-seronegative.

The chain combines TRBV5-1 with TRBJ2-5; 12 bases are a match to TRBD2. The ends lost 5 bases at V and 5 bases at J; junction bases unmatched: 4. The CDR3 sequence is 14 residues long. Germline lookup yields CDR1 SGHRS and CDR2 YFSETQ. This CDR3 reads CASSRTSGVETQYF. DNA of the CDR3: TGCGCCAGCAGTAGGACTAGCGGGGTGGAGACCCAGTACTTC.

This clone has a single count. V usage is TRBV27 and J usage is TRBJ1-5; perhaps TRBD1 as D (6 bases). The CDR3 totals 14 residues. The V gene's germline CDR1 is MNHEY and CDR2 SMNVEV (reference sequence). V was cut by 0 bases and J by 5 bases, with 8 bases left in between. The CDR3 DNA sequence: TGTGCCAGCAGTTTATCGGACAGATATCAGCCCCAGCATTTT. It translates to CASSLSDRYQPQHF.

This rearrangement joins TRBV10-3 to TRBJ2-3; D gene ambiguous. Germline loops: CDR1 ENHRY, CDR2 SYGVKD. The V end lost 5 bases, the J end lost 4 bases, and 19 bases lay between the germline ends. This CDR3 is built from 16 residues. The CDR3 protein is CAISLRLNPPPDTQYF. The CDR3 DNA reads as TGTGCCATCAGTCTACGGTTAAACCCTCCCCCAGATACGCAGTATTTT.

The chain uses TRBV6-6 and TRBJ2-7; D is possibly TRBD2 (6 bases). The CDR3 spans 14 residues. V dropped 8 bases and J dropped 4 bases, with 18 bases sitting between them. In germline, CDR1 is MNHNY, CDR2 SVGAGI (reference sequence). The chain's CDR3 is CASLGRNSGYEQYV. CDR3 coding DNA: TGTGCCAGCCTAGGACGGAATAGCGGATACGAGCAGTACGTC.

The rearrangement uses TRBV29-1 and TRBJ1-2; a weak D match, TRBD1 (6 bases). Trimming pared 7 bases from V and 4 bases from J, leaving 16 bases between. The germline V gene has CDR1 SQVTM and CDR2 ANQGSEA. The CDR3 is 13 residues long. DNA of the CDR3: TGCAGCGCCAGGACAGAGGGGATCTATGGCTACACCTTC. This codes for CSARTEGIYGYTF.

This rearrangement joins TRBV7-2 to TRBJ2-1, with 9 bases matching TRBD2. CDR1 SGHTA and CDR2 FQGNSA come from the germline V gene. V trimming: 1 base; J trimming: 4 bases; junction bases outside the gene matches: 8. The CDR3 sequence is 17 residues long. The CDR3 region has the DNA TGTGCCAGCAGCTTAGGGGGCCTAGCGGGGAGATACAATGAGCAGTTCTTC. Translating it yields CASSLGGLAGRYNEQFF.

The chain has TRBV29-1 and TRBJ1-2, with a tentative D call TRBD1 (5 bases). Germline V CDR1 and CDR2: SQVTM, ANQGSEA. V was trimmed by 7 bases and J by 4 bases, leaving 13 bases between them. The CDR3 consists of 12 residues. In DNA form, the CDR3 reads TGCAGCGGTCTCGCCGGGGGCTATGGCTACACCTTC. It specifies CSGLAGGYGYTF.

The V and J genes are TRBV6-1 and TRBJ2-7; D might be TRBD1 (5 bases). The V and J ends lost 2 bases and 2 bases respectively, with 10 bases between them. The CDR3 has 14 residues. Germline loops: CDR1 MNHNS, CDR2 SASEGT. CDR3 sequence reads: CASSEYRQTYEQYF. CDR3 in DNA: TGTGCCAGCAGTGAATACAGGCAGACCTACGAGCAGTACTTC.

The chain employs TRBV9 and TRBJ2-2; D may be TRBD1 (6 bases). This CDR3 is 14 amino acids long. The V gene's germline CDR1 is SGDLS and CDR2 YYNGEE. V dropped 2 bases and J dropped 7 bases, with 12 bases sitting between them. The CDR3 nucleotides read TGTGCCAGCAGCGTTACAGGGTGGAGCGGGGAGCTGTTTTTT. It encodes CASSVTGWSGELFF.

The rearrangement joins TRBV18 to TRBJ2-7; TRBD2 agrees at 9 bases. Germline V gene data show CDR1 as KGHSH and CDR2 as LQKENI. The CDR3 spans 14 residues. Unmatched junction bases numbered 2, after V lost 5 bases and J lost 0 bases. CDR3: CASSGTSSSYEQYF. CDR3 sequence (DNA): TGTGCCAGCTCAGGGACTAGCAGCTCCTACGAGCAGTACTTC.

The chain uses TRBV7-6 and TRBJ2-5; D is possibly TRBD2 (6 bases). This CDR3 spans 15 amino acids. V dropped 1 base and J dropped 1 base, with 10 bases sitting between them. CDR1 and CDR2 (germline): SGHVS, FNYEAQ. Here the CDR3 reads CASSLVPGGQETQYF. CDR3 nucleotide sequence: TGTGCCAGCAGCTTAGTCCCCGGGGGCCAAGAGACCCAGTACTTC.

This chain's CDR3 is CSVLEAGARTRYGYTF. The CDR3, as DNA: TGCAGCGTCCTAGAGGCAGGGGCTCGTACTAGGTATGGCTACACCTTC. This rearrangement joins TRBV29-1 to TRBJ1-2; D is perhaps TRBD1 (6 bases). CDR1 and CDR2 (germline): SQVTM, ANQGSEA. The length of the CDR3 is 16 residues. The V end lost 6 bases, the J end lost 5 bases, and 25 bases lay between the germline ends. The full variable domain, rest sourced from reference TRBV29-1 and TRBJ1-2, is SAVISQKPSRDICQRGTSLTIQCQVDSQVTMMFWYRQQPGQSLTLIATANQGSEATYESGFVIDKFPISRPNLTFSTLTVSNMSPEDSSIYLCSVLEAGARTRYGYTFGSGTRLTVV.

This sequence joins TRBV4-3 and TRBJ2-1, with a tentative D call TRBD1 (6 bases). V dropped 4 bases and J dropped 8 bases, with 12 bases sitting between them. From germline, CDR1 is LGHNA and CDR2 YSLEER. The CDR3 loop spans 13 amino acids. CDR3 in DNA: TGCGCCAGCAGCCTAGCTACAGGGCATGAGCAGTTCTTC. It specifies CASSLATGHEQFF.

This chain connects TRBV4-2 to TRBJ2-1, with D perhaps matching TRBD2 (5 bases). CDR3 length equals 14 residues. Germline loops: CDR1 LGHNA, CDR2 YNFKEQ. The V and J ends lost 0 bases and 8 bases respectively, with 11 bases between them. The CDR3 DNA follows: TGTGCCAGCAGCCAAGATCGGACTTTCCATGAGCAGTTCTTC. This encodes CASSQDRTFHEQFF.

This clone was counted only a few times. J is TRBJ1-1 and V is TRBV30; D unresolved. The CDR3 consists of 12 residues. Germline-derived CDR1 and CDR2 are GTSNPN and SVGIG (reference sequence). V lost 3 bases to trimming and J lost 3 bases, with 8 bases between them. CDR3 in amino acids: CAWSHGDTEAFF. The CDR3 DNA reads as TGTGCCTGGAGCCACGGGGACACTGAAGCTTTCTTT. Variable domain in full (rest from reference TRBV30 and TRBJ1-1): SQTIHQWPATLVQPVGSPLSLECTVEGTSNPNLYWYRQAAGRGLQLLFYSVGIGQISSEVPQNLSASRPQDRQFILSSKKLLLSDSGFYLCAWSHGDTEAFFGQGTRLTVV.

With regard to this clone: One end of the junction does not line up with germline, which may come from a read error. The rearrangement joins TRBV11-2 to TRBJ1-1; TRBD1 is a possible D gene (6 bases). Per the germline V gene, CDR1 is SGHAT and CDR2 is FQNNGV. The CDR3 sequence is 12 residues long. The CDR3 bases are TGTGCCGGCAGCTTAGTAACAGGGTCGGCTTTCTTT. It specifies CAGSLVTGSAFF.

This sequence joins TRBV6-1 and TRBJ1-5; D is ambiguous. V dropped 7 bases and J dropped 4 bases, with 14 bases sitting between them. The length of the CDR3 is 14 residues. Per the germline V gene, CDR1 is MNHNS and CDR2 is SASEGT. This CDR3 reads CASTRGPGNQPQHF. CDR3 coding DNA: TGTGCCAGCACCCGAGGGCCTGGGAATCAGCCCCAGCATTTT.

The V and J genes are TRBV9 and TRBJ1-1; D is undetermined. Germline CDR1 reads SGDLS; CDR2 reads YYNGEE. The CDR3 totals 11 residues. V lost 4 bases to trimming and J lost 4 bases, with 5 bases between them. In nucleotides, the CDR3 is TGTGCCAGCAGCCTCGGCACTGAAGCTTTCTTT. Protein: CASSLGTEAFF.

V usage is TRBV6-1 and J usage is TRBJ1-5, with D possibly being TRBD1 (5 bases). CDR3 length equals 18 residues. Germline V lookup: CDR1 MNHNS, CDR2 SASEGT. V was clipped by 4 bases and J by 1 base, with 20 bases between them. The CDR3 sequence: CASSVPRRGGESNQPQHF. CDR3 bases: TGTGCCAGCAGTGTACCCCGGAGAGGAGGGGAGAGCAATCAGCCCCAGCATTTT.

This sequence joins TRBV5-4 and TRBJ2-3; a weak D match, TRBD1 (6 bases). The CDR3 runs to 14 residues. Deletions cut 2 bases from V and 4 bases from J, with 11 bases between. Germline CDR1 is SGHNT and CDR2 is YYREEE (reference sequence). This CDR3 is CASSFSRGADTQYF. In DNA form, the CDR3 reads TGTGCCAGCAGCTTCTCCAGGGGCGCAGATACGCAGTATTTT.

The chain employs TRBV10-2 and TRBJ2-2, with 12 nucleotides matching TRBD2. This CDR3 is built from 15 residues. Germline V CDR1 and CDR2: WSHSY, SAAADI. J lost 1 base, V lost 8 bases, and 2 bases had no gene match. The CDR3 nucleotides are TGCGCCAGCGGGACTAGCGGGCTGAACACCGGGGAGCTGTTTTTT. Encoded protein: CASGTSGLNTGELFF.

This chain links TRBV7-2 with TRBJ2-3, with TRBD1 identical over 11 bases. CDR1 is SGHTA, CDR2 FQGNSA, per germline. This CDR3 is built from 15 residues. Germline trimming cut 2 bases from V and 4 bases from J; bases unmatched to any gene: 2. The CDR3 nucleotides read TGTGCCAGCAGCTTAATGGGACAGGGGGCAGATACGCAGTATTTT. Its protein is CASSLMGQGADTQYF.

V gene TRBV7-9 combines with J gene TRBJ1-2; 7 nucleotides match TRBD1. CDR1 and CDR2 (germline): SEHNR, FQNEAQ (reference sequence). CDR3 length: 14 amino acids. Germline trimming cut 5 bases from V and 1 base from J; bases unmatched to any gene: 4. Written as DNA, the CDR3 is TGTGCCAGCAGCCGGGACAGCTTTAACTATGGCTACACCTTC. Translated: CASSRDSFNYGYTF.

Of note for this clone: A read error may account for a junction end that differs from germline. V gene TRBV5-1 combines with J gene TRBJ2-1, with a possible D match to TRBD2 (6 bases). The CDR3 runs 12 residues. The germline V gene encodes CDR1 SGHRS and CDR2 YFSETQ. DNA for the CDR3: TGCGCCAGCAGCGGGACCGGGAGTTCCGAGGTCTTC. Translation gives CASSGTGSSEVF.

V gene TRBV27 combines with J gene TRBJ2-1; weak D call: TRBD2 (6 bases). The V gene's germline CDR1 is MNHEY and CDR2 SMNVEV (reference sequence). Trimming pared 7 bases from V and 16 bases from J, leaving 17 bases between. The CDR3 length is 11 residues. The CDR3 loop is CASTAGGPVFF. In DNA form, the CDR3 reads TGTGCCAGCACTGCAGGAGGGCCTGTCTTCTTC.

This chain uses TRBV5-1 with TRBJ1-6, with a tentative D call TRBD1 (5 bases). The CDR3 has 15 amino acids. Per germline, CDR1 SGHRS and CDR2 YFSETQ. The germline V and J ends were trimmed by 3 bases and 8 bases, with 15 bases remaining between them. The CDR3 region has the DNA TGCGCCAGCAGCTCGGGGGGGGGTACGGATTCACCCCTCCACTTT. Its translation: CASSSGGGTDSPLHF.

V usage is TRBV29-1 and J usage is TRBJ1-1; D is unclear. The germline V gene has CDR1 SQVTM and CDR2 ANQGSEA. The ends were cut back, 3 bases at V and 4 bases at J, with 6 bases in the middle. The CDR3 loop spans 11 amino acids. Written as DNA, the CDR3 is TGCAGCGTTGAGTCTATCACTGAAGCTTTCTTT. Its protein is CSVESITEAFF.

The rearrangement joins TRBV9 to TRBJ2-1, with 12 nucleotides matching TRBD2. Trimming removed 3 bases from V and 5 bases from J; junction bases left unmatched: 15. CDR1 is SGDLS, CDR2 YYNGEE, per germline. This CDR3 spans 19 amino acids. CDR3 DNA: TGTGCCAGCAGCGCCCACACCGGGACTAGCGGGTTCTTTGACAATGAGCAGTTCTTC. Amino acids: CASSAHTGTSGFFDNEQFF.